This T cell receptor (beta chain) is from a study of blood T cell repertoires in COVID-19. Sequenced by immunoSEQ multiplex PCR; TCRdb stores in-frame clones only, minus some. This repertoire shows about 180,000 clones, roughly 88% found once; its top ten account for roughly 2.9%. This clone showed up just once. Trimming stripped 5 bases from V and 2 bases from J, with 13 bases between. This CDR3 has 14 residues. The V gene's germline CDR1 is LNHDA and CDR2 SQIVND (reference sequence). Specimen: peripheral blood. This receptor was identified in a woman aged 60-70 years with acute or convalescent COVID-19. V and J are TRBV19 and TRBJ2-7; TRBD1 might be the D (6 bases). The CDR3 is CASSADRNTYEQYF. As DNA, the CDR3 is TGTGCCAGTAGTGCAGACAGGAATACCTACGAGCAGTACTTC. The variable domain in full, completed from reference TRBV19 and TRBJ2-7, reads DGGITQSPKYLFRKEGQNVTLSCEQNLNHDAMYWYRQDPGQGLRLIYYSQIVNDFQKGDIAEGYSVSREKKESFPLTVTSAQKNPTAFYLCASSADRNTYEQYFGPGTRLTVT.